This entry concerns a single TCR beta chain. What it binds is not known. The data belong to a study of cytomegalovirus exposure and HLA in healthy donors. Trimming stripped 4 bases from V and 2 bases from J, with 9 bases between. Germline V gene lookup returns CDR1 PRHDT and CDR2 FYEKMQ (reference sequence). This CDR3 has 14 residues. Notes on the study in general: Using the classifier, cytomegalovirus status was reportedly diagnosed with high specificity and sensitivity. Immune exposure was documented only through CMV serostatus.

A multiplex PCR was run with 60 Vbeta primers and 13 Jbeta primers. Using immunoSEQ multiplex PCR, the repertoire was profiled, and TCRdb retains in-frame clones only, with some absent. The sample yields around 100,000 clones, around 80% seen once. This sequence was found in a male donor in good health and CMV-seropositive. The chain uses TRBV13 and TRBJ1-3, with a tentative D call TRBD1 (6 bases). Sequencing was carried out using PBMCs. CDR3 loop: CASSSYRAGNTIYF. In DNA, the CDR3 is TGTGCCAGCAGCTCCTACAGGGCTGGAAACACCATATATTTT.